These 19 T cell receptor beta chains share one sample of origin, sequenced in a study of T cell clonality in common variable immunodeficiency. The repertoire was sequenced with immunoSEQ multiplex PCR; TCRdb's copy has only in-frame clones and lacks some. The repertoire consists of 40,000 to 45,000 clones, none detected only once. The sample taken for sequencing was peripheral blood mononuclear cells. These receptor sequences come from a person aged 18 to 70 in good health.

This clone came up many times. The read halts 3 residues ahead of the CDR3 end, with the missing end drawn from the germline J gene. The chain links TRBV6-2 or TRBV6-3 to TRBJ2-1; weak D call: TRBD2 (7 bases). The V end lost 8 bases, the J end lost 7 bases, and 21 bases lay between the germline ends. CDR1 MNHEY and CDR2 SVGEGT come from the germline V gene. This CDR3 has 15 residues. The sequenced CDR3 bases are TGTGCCAGCTCACGACGTGGGGGGGCAAATAATGAG. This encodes CASSRRGGANNE. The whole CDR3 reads CASSRRGGANNEQFF.

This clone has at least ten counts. Partial CDR3 DNA: TGCAGCGTTGGGACACAAGAGACC. Translation gives CSVGTQET. The entire CDR3 protein reads CSVGTQETQYF. The chain couples TRBV29-1 to TRBJ2-5, with D maybe TRBD1 (5 bases). The read comes to an end 3 residues before the CDR3 does, leaving the germline J gene to fill in the end. Trimming stripped 4 bases from V and 2 bases from J, with 5 bases between. In germline, CDR1 is SQVTM, CDR2 ANQGSEA. CDR3 length: 11 residues.

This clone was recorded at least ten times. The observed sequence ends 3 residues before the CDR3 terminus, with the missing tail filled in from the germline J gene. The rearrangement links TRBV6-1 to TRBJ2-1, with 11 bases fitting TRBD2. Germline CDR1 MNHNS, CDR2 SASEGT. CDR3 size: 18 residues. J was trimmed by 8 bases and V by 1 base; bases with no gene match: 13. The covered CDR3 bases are TGTGCCAGCAGTGAAGAAGGGAGACTAGCGGGATCATGGGATGAG. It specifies CASSEEGRLAGSWDE. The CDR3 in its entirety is CASSEEGRLAGSWDEQFF.

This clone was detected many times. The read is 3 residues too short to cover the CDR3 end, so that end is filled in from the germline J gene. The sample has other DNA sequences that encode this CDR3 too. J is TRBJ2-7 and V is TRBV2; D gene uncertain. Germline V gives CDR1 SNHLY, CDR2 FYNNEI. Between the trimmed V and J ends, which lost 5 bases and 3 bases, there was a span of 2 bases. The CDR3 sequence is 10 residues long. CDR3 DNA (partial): TGTGCCAGCAGTTACTACGAG. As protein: CASSYYE. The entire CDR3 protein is CASSYYEQYF.

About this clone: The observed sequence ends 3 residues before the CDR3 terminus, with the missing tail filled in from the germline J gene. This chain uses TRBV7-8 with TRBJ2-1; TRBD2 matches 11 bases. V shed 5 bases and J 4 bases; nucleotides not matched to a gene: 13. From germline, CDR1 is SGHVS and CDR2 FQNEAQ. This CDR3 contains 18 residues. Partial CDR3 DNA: TGTGCCAGCAGCCTCACGCCCCCTAGCGGGAGGATTTACAATGAG. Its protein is CASSLTPPSGRIYNE. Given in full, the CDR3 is CASSLTPPSGRIYNEQFF.

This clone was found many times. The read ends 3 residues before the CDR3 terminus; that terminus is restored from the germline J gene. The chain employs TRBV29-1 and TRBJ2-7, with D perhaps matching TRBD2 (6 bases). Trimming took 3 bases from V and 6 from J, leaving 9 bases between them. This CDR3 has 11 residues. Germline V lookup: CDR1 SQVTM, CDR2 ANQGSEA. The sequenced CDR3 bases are TGCAGCGTTGAGTTGCGGGGCGAG. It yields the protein CSVELRGE. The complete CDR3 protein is CSVELRGEQYF.

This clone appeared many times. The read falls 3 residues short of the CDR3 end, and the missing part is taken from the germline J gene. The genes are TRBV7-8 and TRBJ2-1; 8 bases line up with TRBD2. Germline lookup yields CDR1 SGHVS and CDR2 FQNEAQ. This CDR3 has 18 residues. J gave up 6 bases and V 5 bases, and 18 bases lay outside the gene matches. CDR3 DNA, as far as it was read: TGTGCCAGCAGCGGTCACTCGCGGGAGGCCCTAAACTCCAATGAG. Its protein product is CASSGHSREALNSNE. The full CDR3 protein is CASSGHSREALNSNEQFF.

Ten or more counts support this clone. The CDR3 spells CASSSGRQKAGSDTQYF. CDR3 bases read: TGTGCCAGCAGTTCTGGCCGGCAGAAAGCGGGATCAGATACG. The chain uses TRBV12-3 or TRBV12-4 and TRBJ2-3; TRBD2 agrees at 7 bases. The CDR3 end is not reached by the read, which stops 3 residues before it; the germline J gene fills it in. The CDR3 runs to 17 residues. With V trimmed by 4 bases and J by 4 bases, 14 bases remained unmatched.

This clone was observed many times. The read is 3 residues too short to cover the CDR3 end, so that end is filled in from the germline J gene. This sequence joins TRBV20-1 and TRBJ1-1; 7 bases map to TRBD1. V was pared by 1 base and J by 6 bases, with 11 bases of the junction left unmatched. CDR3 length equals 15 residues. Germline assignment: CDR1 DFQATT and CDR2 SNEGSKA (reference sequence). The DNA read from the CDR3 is TGCAGTGCTAGAGTTCGACCGGGACAGCTTTCTGAA. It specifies CSARVRPGQLSE. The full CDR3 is CSARVRPGQLSEAFF.

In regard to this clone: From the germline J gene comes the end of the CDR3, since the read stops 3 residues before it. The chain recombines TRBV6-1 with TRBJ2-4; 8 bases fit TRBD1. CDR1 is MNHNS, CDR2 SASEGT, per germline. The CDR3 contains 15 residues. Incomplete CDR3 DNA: TGTGCCAGCAGTGATAGGGACAGGTTGCGCTATGGT. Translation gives CASSDRDRLRYG. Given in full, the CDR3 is CASSDRDRLRYGQYF.

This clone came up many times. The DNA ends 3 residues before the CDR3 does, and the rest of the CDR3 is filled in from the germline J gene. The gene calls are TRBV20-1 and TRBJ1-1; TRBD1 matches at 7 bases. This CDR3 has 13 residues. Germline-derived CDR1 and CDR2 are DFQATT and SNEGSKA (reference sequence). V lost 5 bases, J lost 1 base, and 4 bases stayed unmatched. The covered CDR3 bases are TGCAGTGCTTCTGGACAGGCGAACACTGAA. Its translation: CSASGQANTE. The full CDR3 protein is CSASGQANTEAFF.

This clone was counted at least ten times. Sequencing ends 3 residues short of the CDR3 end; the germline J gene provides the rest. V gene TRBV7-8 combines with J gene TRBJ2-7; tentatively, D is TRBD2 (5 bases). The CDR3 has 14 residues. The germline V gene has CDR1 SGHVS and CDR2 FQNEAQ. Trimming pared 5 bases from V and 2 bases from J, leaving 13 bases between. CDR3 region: CASSTRTSTYEQYF. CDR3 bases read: TGTGCCAGCAGCACTCGGACTTCTACCTACGAG.

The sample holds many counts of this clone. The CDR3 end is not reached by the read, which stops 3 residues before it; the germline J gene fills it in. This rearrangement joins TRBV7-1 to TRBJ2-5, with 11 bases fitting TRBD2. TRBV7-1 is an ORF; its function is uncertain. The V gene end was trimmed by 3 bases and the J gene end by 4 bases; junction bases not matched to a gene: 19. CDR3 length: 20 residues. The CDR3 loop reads CASSSSRLAGISAKGETQYF. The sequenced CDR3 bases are TGTGCCAGCAGCTCGAGCAGACTAGCGGGGATTTCGGCAAAAGGAGAGACC.

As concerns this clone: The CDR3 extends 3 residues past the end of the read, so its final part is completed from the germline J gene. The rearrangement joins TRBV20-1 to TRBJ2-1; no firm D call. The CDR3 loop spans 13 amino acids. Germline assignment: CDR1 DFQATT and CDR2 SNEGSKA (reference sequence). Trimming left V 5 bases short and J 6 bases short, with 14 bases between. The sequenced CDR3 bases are TGCAGTGCTGAATTACTATTCCGCAATGAG. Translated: CSAELLFRNE. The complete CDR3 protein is CSAELLFRNEQFF.

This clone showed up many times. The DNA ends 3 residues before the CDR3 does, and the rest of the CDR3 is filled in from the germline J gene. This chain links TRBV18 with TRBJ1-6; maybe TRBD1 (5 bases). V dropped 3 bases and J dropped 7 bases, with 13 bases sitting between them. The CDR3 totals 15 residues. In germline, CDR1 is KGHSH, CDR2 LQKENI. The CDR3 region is CASSPKSGFNSPLHF. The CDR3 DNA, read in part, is TGTGCCAGCTCACCCAAGTCAGGGTTCAATTCACCC.

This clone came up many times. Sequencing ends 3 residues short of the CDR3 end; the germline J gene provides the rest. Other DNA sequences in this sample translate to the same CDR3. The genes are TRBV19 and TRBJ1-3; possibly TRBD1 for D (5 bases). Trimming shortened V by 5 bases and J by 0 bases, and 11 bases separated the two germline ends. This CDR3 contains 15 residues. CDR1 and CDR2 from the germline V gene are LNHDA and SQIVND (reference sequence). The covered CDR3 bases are TGTGCCAGTAGTGGTGACAGACCCTCTGGAAACACC. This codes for CASSGDRPSGNT. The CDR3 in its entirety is CASSGDRPSGNTIYF.

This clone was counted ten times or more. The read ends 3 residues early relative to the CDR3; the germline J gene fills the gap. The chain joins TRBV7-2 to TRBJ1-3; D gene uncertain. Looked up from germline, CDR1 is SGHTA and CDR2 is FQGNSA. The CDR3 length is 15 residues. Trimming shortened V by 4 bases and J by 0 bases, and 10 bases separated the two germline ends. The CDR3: CASSSYQASGNTIYF. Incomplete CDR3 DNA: TGTGCCAGCAGCTCCTATCAGGCCTCTGGAAACACC. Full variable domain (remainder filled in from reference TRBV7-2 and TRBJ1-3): GAGVSQSPSNKVTEKGKDVELRCDPISGHTALYWYRQSLGQGLEFLIYFQGNSAPDKSGLPSDRFSAERTGGSVSTLTIQRTQQEDSAVYLCASSSYQASGNTIYFGEGSWLTVV.

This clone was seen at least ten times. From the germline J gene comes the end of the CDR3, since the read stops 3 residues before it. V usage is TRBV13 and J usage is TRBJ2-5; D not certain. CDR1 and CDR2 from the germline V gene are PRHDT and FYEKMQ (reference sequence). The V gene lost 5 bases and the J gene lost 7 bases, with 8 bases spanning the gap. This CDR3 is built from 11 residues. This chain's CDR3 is CASSLTGTQYF. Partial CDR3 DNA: TGTGCCAGCAGCCTTACTGGGACC.

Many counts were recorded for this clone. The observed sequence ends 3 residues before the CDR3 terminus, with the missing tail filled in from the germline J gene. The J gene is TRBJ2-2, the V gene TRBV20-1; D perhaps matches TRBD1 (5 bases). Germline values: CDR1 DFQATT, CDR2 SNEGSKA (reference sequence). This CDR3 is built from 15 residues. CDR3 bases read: TGCAGTGCTCATACGGACCGTTCTGGGGCCAACGTG. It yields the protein CSAHTDRSGANV. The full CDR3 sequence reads CSAHTDRSGANVLFF.